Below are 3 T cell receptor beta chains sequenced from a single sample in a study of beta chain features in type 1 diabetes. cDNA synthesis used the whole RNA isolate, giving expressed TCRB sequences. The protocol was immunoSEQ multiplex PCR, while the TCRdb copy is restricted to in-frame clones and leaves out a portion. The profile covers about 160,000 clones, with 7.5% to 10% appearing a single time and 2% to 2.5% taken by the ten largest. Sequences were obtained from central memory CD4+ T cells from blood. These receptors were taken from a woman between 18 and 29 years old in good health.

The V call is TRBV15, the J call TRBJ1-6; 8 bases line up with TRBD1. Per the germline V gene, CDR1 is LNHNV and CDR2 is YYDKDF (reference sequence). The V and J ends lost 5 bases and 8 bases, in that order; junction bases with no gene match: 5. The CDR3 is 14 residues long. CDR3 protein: CATSPGQEYSPLHF. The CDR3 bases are TGTGCCACCAGCCCGGGACAGGAGTATTCACCCCTCCACTTT.

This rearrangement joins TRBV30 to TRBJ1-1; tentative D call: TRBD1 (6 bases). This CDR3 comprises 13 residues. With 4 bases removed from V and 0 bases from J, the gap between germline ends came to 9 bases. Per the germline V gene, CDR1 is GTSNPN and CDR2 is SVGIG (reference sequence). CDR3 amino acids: CAWNGQMNTEAFF. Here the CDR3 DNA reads TGTGCCTGGAATGGACAGATGAACACTGAAGCTTTCTTT.

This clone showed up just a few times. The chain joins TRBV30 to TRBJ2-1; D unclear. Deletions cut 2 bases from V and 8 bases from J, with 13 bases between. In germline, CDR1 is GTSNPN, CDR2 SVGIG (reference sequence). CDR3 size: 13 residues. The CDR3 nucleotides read TGTGCCTGGAGTCCACGAGCTCCTGATGAGCAGTTCTTC. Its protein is CAWSPRAPDEQFF.